The 27 T cell receptor beta chains in this list originate from one sample, sequenced in a study of graft-versus-host responses after intestinal transplantation. This table comes from immunoSEQ multiplex PCR, and its TCRdb copy is limited to in-frame clones, with some not included. The table has about 120,000 clones, roughly 95% seen once; the top ten hold 3% to 4%. No antigens are known for them. Sequencing used unstimulated CD8+ T cells sorted from spleen or lymph node cells, obtained before intestinal transplant. The receptor source for this set is a human donor who received an intestinal transplant.

The gene calls are TRBV5-6 and TRBJ2-1, with D tentatively TRBD2 (5 bases). In germline, CDR1 is SGHDT, CDR2 YYEEEE. This CDR3 comprises 15 residues. Trimming cost V 1 base and J 8 bases, with 16 bases left between them. The CDR3 sequence is CASSLLPVPGDEQFF. DNA for the CDR3: TGTGCCAGCAGCTTGTTACCGGTCCCCGGGGATGAGCAGTTCTTC. The variable domain in full, with the rest retrieved from reference TRBV5-6 and TRBJ2-1, is DAGVTQSPTHLIKTRGQQVTLRCSPKSGHDTVSWYQQALGQGPQFIFQYYEEEERQRGNFPDRFSGHQFPNYSSELNVNALLLGDSALYLCASSLLPVPGDEQFFGPGTRLTVL.

The genes are TRBV28 and TRBJ2-7; a possible D gene is TRBD1 (5 bases). The CDR3 contains 15 residues. Trimming took off 7 bases at V and 2 bases at J, with 18 bases between the two ends. Germline V gives CDR1 MDHEN, CDR2 SYDVKM. The CDR3 sequence is CASIWGSSRTYEQYF. Here the CDR3 DNA reads TGTGCCAGCATTTGGGGCTCTAGTAGAACCTACGAGCAGTACTTC.

The chain is built from TRBV7-6 and TRBJ2-3, with 8 positions matching TRBD1. Germline V gene data show CDR1 as SGHVS and CDR2 as FNYEAQ. The V gene end was trimmed by 5 bases and the J gene end by 2 bases; junction bases not matched to a gene: 12. This CDR3 region has 17 residues. Here the CDR3 DNA reads TGTGCCAGCAGCCAGGGGGCCTTGGGACAGGCCACAGATACGCAGTATTTT. Translated, it gives CASSQGALGQATDTQYF.

The rearrangement links TRBV9 to TRBJ2-5, with a possible D match to TRBD1 (5 bases). Germline V CDR1 and CDR2: SGDLS, YYNGEE. The V and J ends lost 0 bases and 1 base respectively, with 19 bases between them. This CDR3 contains 18 residues. The DNA for the CDR3 is TGTGCCAGCAGCGTAGGAACAAAGGGGATCGCCTTCCAAGAGACCCAGTACTTC. Translating it yields CASSVGTKGIAFQETQYF.

This clone was detected once. The chain is built from TRBV29-1 and TRBJ2-3; TRBD2 is a possible D gene (5 bases). Trimming cost V 5 bases and J 2 bases, with 8 bases left between them. The CDR3 is made up of 12 amino acids. In germline, CDR1 is SQVTM, CDR2 ANQGSEA. Here the CDR3 DNA reads TGCAGCGTTCCCGGGATCACAGATACGCAGTATTTT. This sequence encodes CSVPGITDTQYF.

V gene TRBV5-1 combines with J gene TRBJ1-1; a possible D gene is TRBD1 (5 bases). Germline CDR1 and CDR2: SGHRS and YFSETQ. V was pared by 1 base and J by 2 bases, with 15 bases between. This CDR3 is 16 amino acids long. The CDR3 DNA sequence: TGCGCCAGCAGCTTGAGGGGTATGGGCCTAAACACTGAAGCTTTCTTT. Its translation: CASSLRGMGLNTEAFF.

The chain links TRBV21-1 to TRBJ2-1; the DNA was not compared with TRBD1, the D call given in the table. TRBV21-1 is an annotated pseudogene. This CDR3 comprises 16 residues. Written as DNA, the CDR3 is TGTGCCAGCAGCAAAGAGGGACAGGAACCCTACAATGAGCAGTTCTTC. Translated: CASSKEGQEPYNEQFF.

V gene TRBV7-2 combines with J gene TRBJ2-7; 11 bases are a match to TRBD1. V trimming: 3 bases; J trimming: 4 bases; junction bases outside the gene matches: 5. Looked up from germline, CDR1 is SGHTA and CDR2 is FQGNSA. The CDR3 length is 15 residues. CDR3 sequence: CASSFAGQGDYEQYF. The CDR3 DNA follows: TGTGCCAGCAGCTTTGCGGGACAGGGGGATTACGAGCAGTACTTC.

V and J are TRBV5-1 and TRBJ1-4; weak D call: TRBD1 (5 bases). Trimming shortened V by 1 base and J by 4 bases, and 17 bases separated the two germline ends. The CDR3 runs to 17 residues. The germline V gene encodes CDR1 SGHRS and CDR2 YFSETQ. The CDR3 loop reads CASSLMDGFGGNEKLFF. CDR3 sequence (DNA): TGCGCCAGCAGCTTGATGGACGGGTTTGGGGGTAATGAAAAACTGTTTTTT.

This chain links TRBV6-5 with TRBJ1-1; D is ambiguous. V lost 0 bases, J lost 5 bases, and 7 bases lay in between. The CDR3 has 13 residues. Germline lookup yields CDR1 MNHEY and CDR2 SVGAGI. CDR3 nucleotides: TGTGCCAGCAGTTACTCAGGCAGAACTGAAGCTTTCTTT. Its translation: CASSYSGRTEAFF.

The chain employs TRBV7-9 and TRBJ2-1; 7 bases map to TRBD2. With V trimmed by 1 base and J by 7 bases, 10 bases remained unmatched. Per germline, CDR1 SEHNR and CDR2 FQNEAQ (reference sequence). The CDR3 spans 16 residues. The CDR3 loop is CASSLVAGPTWNEQFF. CDR3 DNA: TGTGCCAGCAGCTTAGTAGCGGGTCCTACGTGGAATGAGCAGTTCTTC.

The rearrangement joins TRBV28 to TRBJ1-2; weak D call: TRBD1 (5 bases). Germline CDR1 MDHEN, CDR2 SYDVKM. The V end was cut by 2 bases, the J end by 5 bases, with 9 bases between. This CDR3 region has 13 residues. The CDR3 DNA follows: TGTGCCAGCAGTTTAGAGGACACTTATGGCTACACCTTC. Encoded protein: CASSLEDTYGYTF.

This chain connects TRBV15 to TRBJ2-3, with a possible D match to TRBD2 (5 bases). Trimming shortened V by 0 bases and J by 3 bases, and 10 bases separated the two germline ends. The CDR3 is 15 residues long. Germline V CDR1 and CDR2: LNHNV, YYDKDF (reference sequence). The DNA of the CDR3 is TGTGCCACCAGCAGAGACACTCGGGGTACAGATACGCAGTATTTT. Residues: CATSRDTRGTDTQYF.

This rearrangement joins TRBV7-8 to TRBJ2-1, with D perhaps matching TRBD1 (5 bases). V was shortened by 4 bases and J by 10 bases, with 14 bases between the two germline ends. Germline values: CDR1 SGHVS, CDR2 FQNEAQ. CDR3 length equals 13 residues. The CDR3 reads CASSSGRSWEQFF. The CDR3, as DNA: TGTGCCAGCAGCTCAGGGCGGAGTTGGGAGCAGTTCTTC. The full variable domain, rest sourced from reference TRBV7-8 and TRBJ2-1, is GAGVSQSPRYKVAKRGQDVALRCDPISGHVSLFWYQQALGQGPEFLTYFQNEAQLDKSGLPSDRFFAERPEGSVSTLKIQRTQQEDSAVYLCASSSGRSWEQFFGPGTRLTVL.

This clone was recorded only once. The V call is TRBV27, the J call TRBJ2-5; D ambiguous. Germline V CDR1 and CDR2: MNHEY, SMNVEV (reference sequence). V lost 8 bases, J lost 0 bases, and 10 bases lay in between. This CDR3 comprises 13 residues. CDR3 residues: CASSDPNQETQYF. DNA for the CDR3: TGTGCCAGCTCGGACCCAAACCAAGAGACCCAGTACTTC.

The chain employs TRBV11-2 and TRBJ1-1; D gene ambiguous. Germline assignment: CDR1 SGHAT and CDR2 FQNNGV. V lost 1 base and J 5 bases, leaving 14 bases between the germline ends. The CDR3 contains 15 residues. This chain's CDR3 is CASSLAPRADTEAFF. The CDR3 DNA sequence: TGTGCCAGCAGCTTAGCTCCCCGGGCAGATACTGAAGCTTTCTTT.

The chain employs TRBV5-1 and TRBJ2-1, with D possibly matching TRBD2 (6 bases). The V gene lost 4 bases and the J gene lost 10 bases, with 12 bases spanning the gap. CDR1 and CDR2 (germline): SGHRS, YFSETQ. The CDR3 length is 12 residues. DNA for the CDR3: TGCGCCAGCAGCGCGGGATTTGAGGAGCAGTTCTTC. Protein product: CASSAGFEEQFF. Combining the CDR3 with reference TRBV5-1 and TRBJ2-1 gives the whole variable domain KAGVTQTPRYLIKTRGQQVTLSCSPISGHRSVSWYQQTPGQGLQFLFEYFSETQRNKGNFPGRFSGRQFSNSRSEMNVSTLELGDSALYLCASSAGFEEQFFGPGTRLTVL.

The chain couples TRBV5-6 to TRBJ2-3; 8 bases map to TRBD2. There are 15 residues in the CDR3. With V trimmed by 4 bases and J by 9 bases, 13 bases remained unmatched. CDR1 and CDR2 from the germline V gene are SGHDT and YYEEEE. Written as DNA, the CDR3 is TGTGCCAGCAGCCCCGGGACTAGTTTCCGGGGGACGCAGTATTTT. Its translation is CASSPGTSFRGTQYF.

This chain uses TRBV30 with TRBJ1-6; 10 bases agree with TRBD1. Germline V gene sequence: CDR1 GTSNPN, CDR2 SVGIG (reference sequence). CDR3 size: 18 residues. Trimming took 1 base from V and 9 from J; bases not matched to a gene: 15. The CDR3 DNA sequence: TGTGCCTGGAGTGCCGGGGGGACAGGGGCAATTTTTGGTTCACCCCTCCACTTT. The encoded protein is CAWSAGGTGAIFGSPLHF.

The genes are TRBV28 and TRBJ1-2, with a tentative D call TRBD1 (5 bases). The CDR3 has 15 amino acids. CDR1 is MDHEN, CDR2 SYDVKM, per germline. The V gene lost 4 bases and the J gene lost 2 bases, with 14 bases spanning the gap. The CDR3 spells CASSSLREGNYGYTF. The CDR3 region has the DNA TGTGCCAGCAGTTCCCTCAGGGAGGGGAACTATGGCTACACCTTC.

This clone was seen more than once but under ten times. The chain couples TRBV5-4 to TRBJ1-2; no clear D. Germline V lookup: CDR1 SGHNT, CDR2 YYREEE (reference sequence). The CDR3 runs 16 residues. V was shortened by 4 bases and J by 4 bases, with 20 bases between the two germline ends. The CDR3 here is CASSSPSRTDIYGYTF. CDR3 coding DNA: TGTGCCAGCAGCAGCCCATCCAGGACTGACATCTATGGCTACACCTTC. The full variable domain, its missing parts supplied by reference TRBV5-4 and TRBJ1-2, is ETGVTQSPTHLIKTRGQQVTLRCSSQSGHNTVSWYQQALGQGPQFIFQYYREEENGRGNFPPRFSGLQFPNYSSELNVNALELDDSALYLCASSSPSRTDIYGYTFGSGTRLTVV.

The table lists this clone with a few counts. The chain uses TRBV5-1 and TRBJ1-2, with 8 positions matching TRBD1. V trimming: 4 bases; J trimming: 3 bases; junction bases outside the gene matches: 8. Germline V gives CDR1 SGHRS, CDR2 YFSETQ. The CDR3 extends over 15 amino acids. CDR3 region: CASSPPGGPDYGYTF. The CDR3 DNA sequence: TGCGCCAGCAGCCCCCCAGGGGGCCCGGACTATGGCTACACCTTC.

J is TRBJ1-1 and V is TRBV5-4; D may be TRBD1 (5 bases). The CDR3 length is 11 residues. The germline gives CDR1 SGHNT, CDR2 YYREEE (reference sequence). V was shortened by 2 bases and J by 7 bases, with 6 bases between the two germline ends. DNA of the CDR3: TGTGCCAGCAGCTTAGGGGTTGAAGCTTTCTTT. Its protein is CASSLGVEAFF. The full variable domain, in which reference TRBV5-4 and TRBJ1-1 provide the parts outside the CDR3, is ETGVTQSPTHLIKTRGQQVTLRCSSQSGHNTVSWYQQALGQGPQFIFQYYREEENGRGNFPPRFSGLQFPNYSSELNVNALELDDSALYLCASSLGVEAFFGQGTRLTVV.

As concerns this clone: Additional DNA sequences in this sample encode the identical CDR3. This chain uses TRBV12-5 with TRBJ2-2; D is possibly TRBD2 (6 bases). Germline loops: CDR1 LGHNT, CDR2 FRNRAP. V was trimmed by 6 bases and J by 5 bases, leaving 16 bases between them. CDR3 length equals 15 residues. CDR3 residues: CASGSGGRGTGELFF. DNA of the CDR3: TGTGCTAGTGGGTCCGGGGGTCGCGGGACCGGGGAGCTGTTTTTT.

The chain employs TRBV2 and TRBJ1-5; D is ambiguous. This CDR3 has 13 amino acids. Germline V gene sequence: CDR1 SNHLY, CDR2 FYNNEI. Trimming left V 6 bases short and J 6 bases short, with 12 bases between. Here the CDR3 reads CASSDEGLQPQHF. CDR3 nucleotide sequence: TGTGCCAGCAGCGACGAAGGTCTTCAGCCCCAGCATTTT.

The rearrangement links TRBV6-5 to TRBJ2-3; D is perhaps TRBD1 (6 bases). Germline values: CDR1 MNHEY, CDR2 SVGAGI. The CDR3 spans 13 residues. V lost 5 bases to trimming and J lost 6 bases, with 12 bases between them. CDR3 in amino acids: CASSDRRGDTQYF. DNA for the CDR3: TGTGCCAGCAGTGACCGCAGGGGTGATACGCAGTATTTT.

The chain couples TRBV9 to TRBJ2-7; perhaps D is TRBD1 or TRBD2 (5 bases each). V lost 2 bases and J lost 3, with 12 bases in between. The germline CDR1 and CDR2 sequences are SGDLS and YYNGEE. The CDR3 is 14 amino acids. CDR3 protein: CASSVGDGVYEQYF. The CDR3 DNA is TGTGCCAGCAGCGTCGGGGACGGCGTCTACGAGCAGTACTTC.